This TCR beta chain is from a study of CXCR3-negative and CXCR3-positive naive CD8 T cells. Study-level points and caveats: Naive CXCR3-negative and CXCR3-positive cells had similar TRBV-TRBJ usage; memory differed. Cryopreservation partially lowered CXCR3 expression, so most assays used fresh PBMCs. Whereas both naive subsets had comparably high diversity, memory CD8+ cells had much lower diversity.

Germline V gives CDR1 SGHTA, CDR2 FQGNSA. CDR3 length: 16 amino acids. Remarks on this clonotype: The antigen remains undetermined.

TRB cDNA was prepared as libraries by UMI-labeled 5' RACE. Reprocessing the 5' RACE reads, TCRdb reports a single entry for every CDR3 protein and omits DNA. This repertoire includes 70,000 to 95,000 distinct CDR3 sequences. This chain uses TRBV7-2 with TRBJ2-1; TCRdb proposes TRBD1, but this gene call is untestable without DNA. Sequencing input: naive CXCR3- CD8+ T cells from blood. The subset is: CD45RO-CCR7+CD27+CD95- naive CD8+ T cells lacking CXCR3 (TNR3-). This sequence was found in a human donor in good health. Some clones in this sample may be carry-over from other donors' samples. The CDR3 here is CASSIGQGLSYNEQFF.